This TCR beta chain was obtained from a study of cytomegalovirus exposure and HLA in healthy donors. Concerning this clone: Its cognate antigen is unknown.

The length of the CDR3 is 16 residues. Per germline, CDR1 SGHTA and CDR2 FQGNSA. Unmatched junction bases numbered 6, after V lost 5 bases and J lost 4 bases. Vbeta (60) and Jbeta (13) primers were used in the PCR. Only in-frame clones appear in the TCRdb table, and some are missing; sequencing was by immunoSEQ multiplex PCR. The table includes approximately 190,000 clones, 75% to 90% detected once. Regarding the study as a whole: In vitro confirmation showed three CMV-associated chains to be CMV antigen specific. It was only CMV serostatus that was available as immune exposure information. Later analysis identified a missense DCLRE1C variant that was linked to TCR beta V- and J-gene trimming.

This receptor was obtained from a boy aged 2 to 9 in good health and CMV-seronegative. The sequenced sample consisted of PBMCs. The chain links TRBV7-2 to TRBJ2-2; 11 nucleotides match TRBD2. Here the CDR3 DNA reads TGTGCCAGCAGCAAGACTAGCGGGATTGGCACCGGGGAGCTGTTTTTT. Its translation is CASSKTSGIGTGELFF.